Listed below are T cell receptor beta chains from one sample, sequenced in a study of control samples from healthy donors and cancer patients. Libraries were prepared by immunoSEQ multiplex PCR; TCRdb keeps only in-frame clonotypes and omits some of them. This table holds tens of thousands of clones, approximately 84% found once. The sample comprised PBMCs. These receptors all come from a man between 65 and 79 years old with lung cancer. Each CDR3 is given with its conserved first and last residue. The order of the fields is J gene, V gene, D gene, clone size, CDR3 DNA, CDR3 protein. A D gene is named only where the DNA matches it firmly. Clone size is stated in some rows and not others, as once, few, many or a class when expanded.

TRBJ2-3,TRBV2,.,few,TGTGCCAGCAGTGAAGTTGAGGGGTCCTCAGATACGCAGTATTTT,CASSEVEGSSDTQYF
TRBJ1-5,TRBV18,.,.,TGTGCCAGCTCACCGGTCGCACTCAGCAATCAGCCCCAGCATTTT,CASSPVALSNQPQHF
TRBJ1-2,TRBV6-4,.,.,TGTGCCAGCAGTGATTGGTCCCGTGGACATGGCTACACCTTC,CASSDWSRGHGYTF
TRBJ2-3,TRBV10-1,.,.,TGCGCCAGCAGTGAGTCCGACTACACAGATACGCAGTATTTT,CASSESDYTDTQYF
TRBJ1-1,TRBV7-9,.,.,TGTGCCAGCAGCCCACCCGGCCCCCCGAGCACTGAAGCTTTCTTT,CASSPPGPPSTEAFF
TRBJ1-6,TRBV6-6,.,few,TGTGCCAGCAGCCCCCCCGCAAACGCTAATTCACCCCTCCACTTT,CASSPPANANSPLHF
TRBJ2-1,TRBV6-5,.,.,TGTGCCAGCTTGGAGGGACCAGCAGGTTACAATGAGCAGTTCTTC,CASLEGPAGYNEQFF
TRBJ2-3,TRBV9,TRBD2,.,TGTGCCAGCAGCGCGTCTCTAGCGGGGGTCGAAGATACGCAGTATTTT,CASSASLAGVEDTQYF
TRBJ1-4,TRBV19,TRBD1,.,TGTGCCAGTAGTGGGACAGGCCATAATGAAAAACTGTTTTTT,CASSGTGHNEKLFF
TRBJ2-7,TRBV3-1/TRBV3-2,.,.,TGTGCCAGCAGCCAAGCGGACTCCTACGAGCAGTACTTC,CASSQADSYEQYF
TRBJ1-3,TRBV4-1,.,.,TGCGCCAGCAGCCAAGAATGGGTGTTCTCTGGAAACACCATATATTTT,CASSQEWVFSGNTIYF
TRBJ2-3,TRBV6-2/TRBV6-3,.,once,TGTGCCAGCAGTAAGGACCGGGATCTTATTAATACGCAGTATTTT,CASSKDRDLINTQYF
TRBJ1-3,TRBV9,.,once,TGTGCCAGCAGCGTGAGGGCTACGTCCTCTGGAAACACCATATATTTT,CASSVRATSSGNTIYF
TRBJ2-5,TRBV18,TRBD1,.,TGTGCCAGCTCCCCCCAGGGGACAGGGACGGAGACCCAGTACTTC,CASSPQGTGTETQYF
TRBJ2-2,TRBV24-1,.,.,TGTGCCACCGGGGTCGCCGGGGAGCTGTTTTTT,CATGVAGELFF
TRBJ2-7,TRBV6-4,TRBD2,.,TGTGCCAGCAGTCCCCTTAGCGGGGGGGCAGAGCAGTACTTC,CASSPLSGGAEQYF
TRBJ1-1,TRBV15,.,.,TGTGCCACCAGCCCAACTATCGGGACGGCCTCTCACACTGAAGCTTTCTTT,CATSPTIGTASHTEAFF
TRBJ1-4,TRBV12-3/TRBV12-4,TRBD1,once,TGTGCCAGCAGCCTAAAGACAGGGGAAAAACTGTTTTTT,CASSLKTGEKLFF
TRBJ2-7,TRBV6-2/TRBV6-3,.,few,TGTGCCAGCAGTTACCCCGCCTACGAGCAGTACTTC,CASSYPAYEQYF
TRBJ2-5,TRBV25-1,TRBD2,.,TGTGCCAGCAGTGAAAGGAAACTCGCGGGGGGGCGGGAGACCCAGTACTTC,CASSERKLAGGRETQYF
TRBJ1-6,TRBV19,TRBD1,.,TGTGCCAGTAGCCCCACCGGGACAGGGGAGTCACCCCTCCACTTT,CASSPTGTGESPLHF
TRBJ1-6,TRBV14,TRBD1,.,TGTGCCAGCAGCGACCGGACAGGGGCCGGGAATTCACCCCTCCACTTT,CASSDRTGAGNSPLHF
TRBJ1-5,TRBV7-9,TRBD1,.,TGTGCCAGCAGCTCAACGACAGGGGGGAATCAGCCCCAGCATTTT,CASSSTTGGNQPQHF
TRBJ2-2,TRBV3-1/TRBV3-2,TRBD2,.,TGTGCCAGCAGCCAAGATTCCAGACTAGCGGGGGGGGAGCTGTTTTTT,CASSQDSRLAGGELFF
TRBJ1-2,TRBV28,TRBD1,few,TGTGCCAGCAGCGGGACAGGGGGCGCCTATGGCTACACCTTC,CASSGTGGAYGYTF
TRBJ2-7,TRBV6-5,TRBD1,.,TGTGCCAGCAGACGCGGGACAGGGTCTCGAGAGCAGTACTTC,CASRRGTGSREQYF